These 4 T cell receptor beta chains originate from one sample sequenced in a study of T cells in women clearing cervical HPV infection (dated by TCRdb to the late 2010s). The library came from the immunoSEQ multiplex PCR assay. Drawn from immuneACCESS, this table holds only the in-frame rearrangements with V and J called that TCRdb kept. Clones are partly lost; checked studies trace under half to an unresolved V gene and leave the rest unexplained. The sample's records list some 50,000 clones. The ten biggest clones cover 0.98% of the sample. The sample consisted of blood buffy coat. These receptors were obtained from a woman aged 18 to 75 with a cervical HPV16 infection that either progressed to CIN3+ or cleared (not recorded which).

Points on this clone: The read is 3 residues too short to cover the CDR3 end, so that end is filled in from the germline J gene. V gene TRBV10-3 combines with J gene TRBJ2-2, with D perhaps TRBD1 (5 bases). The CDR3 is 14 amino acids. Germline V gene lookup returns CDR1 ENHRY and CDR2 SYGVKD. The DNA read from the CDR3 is TGTGCCATCAGTGGCAGGGTAGGTTATTCACCG. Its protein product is CAISGRVGYSP. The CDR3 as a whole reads CAISGRVGYSPLFF.

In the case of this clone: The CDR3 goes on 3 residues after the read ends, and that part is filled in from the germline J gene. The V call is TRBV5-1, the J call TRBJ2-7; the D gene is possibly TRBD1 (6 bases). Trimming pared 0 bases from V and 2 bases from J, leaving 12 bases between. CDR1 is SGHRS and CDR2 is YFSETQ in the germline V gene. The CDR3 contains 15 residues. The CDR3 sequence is CASSLAPGDPYEQYF. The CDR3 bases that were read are TGCGCCAGCAGCTTGGCGCCAGGGGACCCCTACGAG.

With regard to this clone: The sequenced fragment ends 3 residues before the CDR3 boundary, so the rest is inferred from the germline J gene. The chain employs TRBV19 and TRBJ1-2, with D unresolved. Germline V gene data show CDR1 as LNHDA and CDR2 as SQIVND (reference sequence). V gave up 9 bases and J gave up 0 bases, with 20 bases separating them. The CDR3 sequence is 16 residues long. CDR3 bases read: TGTGCCAGCCAAGCGCCAACATTAAGAGCTAACTATGGC. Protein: CASQAPTLRANYG. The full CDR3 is CASQAPTLRANYGYTF. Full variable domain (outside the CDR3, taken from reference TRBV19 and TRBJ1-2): DGGITQSPKYLFRKEGQNVTLSCEQNLNHDAMYWYRQDPGQGLRLIYYSQIVNDFQKGDIAEGYSVSREKKESFPLTVTSAQKNPTAFYLCASQAPTLRANYGYTFGSGTRLTVV.

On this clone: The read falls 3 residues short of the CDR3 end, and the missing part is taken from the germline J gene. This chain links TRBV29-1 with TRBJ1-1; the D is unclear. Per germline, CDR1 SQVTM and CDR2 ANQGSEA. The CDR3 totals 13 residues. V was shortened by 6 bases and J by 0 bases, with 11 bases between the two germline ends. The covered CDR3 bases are TGCAGCGTCGGTACTCTGATGAACACTGAA. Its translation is CSVGTLMNTE. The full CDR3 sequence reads CSVGTLMNTEAFF.